A selection of T cell receptor beta chains follows, all from one sample in a study of control samples from healthy donors and cancer patients. The repertoire was sequenced with immunoSEQ multiplex PCR; TCRdb's copy has only in-frame clones and lacks some. The sample carries roughly 130,000 clones, 80% to 95% recorded once. The sequencing sample was made of blood. The receptors derive from a man aged 18 to 30 in good health. Both conserved end residues are part of each CDR3. The order of the fields is V gene, D gene, CDR3 length, clone size, J gene, CDR3 protein, CDR3 DNA. D genes are given only for firm matches. Clone size is given for some rows only: seen once, a few or many times, or a class if the clone is expanded.

>TRBV19|.|12|.|TRBJ2-1
CASSMGVGEQFF
TGTGCCAGTAGTATGGGGGTAGGGGAGCAGTTCTTC
>TRBV2|.|13|.|TRBJ2-5
CASSEGYQETQYF
TGTGCCAGCAGTGAGGGCTACCAAGAGACCCAGTACTTC
>TRBV3-1/TRBV3-2|TRBD1|13|once|TRBJ2-5
CASSQEGGQGVYF
TGTGCCAGCAGCCAAGAAGGTGGACAGGGGGTTTACTTC
>TRBV30|TRBD1|14|.|TRBJ1-1
CAWTTGTGRTEAFF
TGTGCCTGGACCACCGGGACAGGGAGGACTGAAGCTTTCTTT
>TRBV7-2|.|20|.|TRBJ2-2
CASSLAPIVGSGLLAGELFF
TGTGCCAGCAGCTTAGCTCCTATAGTAGGTAGCGGTCTTTTGGCCGGGGAGCTGTTTTTT
>TRBV12-1|.|14|.|TRBJ1-1
CASSRGGVKTEAFF
TGTGCCAGCAGTCGCGGGGGGGTAAAGACTGAAGCTTTCTTT
>TRBV5-1|.|12|.|TRBJ2-1
CASSYDDAVQFF
TGCGCCAGCAGCTACGACGACGCCGTCCAGTTCTTC
>TRBV18|.|16|.|TRBJ1-1
CASSPSPGARDTEAFF
TGTGCCAGCTCACCATCCCCGGGGGCTAGGGACACTGAAGCTTTCTTT
>TRBV29-1|.|11|.|TRBJ2-7
CSVELPDEQYF
TGCAGCGTTGAATTACCCGACGAGCAGTACTTC
>TRBV6-1|.|17|.|TRBJ1-3
CASSGRWGGHSGNTIYF
TGTGCCAGCAGTGGAAGGTGGGGGGGACACTCTGGAAACACCATATATTTT